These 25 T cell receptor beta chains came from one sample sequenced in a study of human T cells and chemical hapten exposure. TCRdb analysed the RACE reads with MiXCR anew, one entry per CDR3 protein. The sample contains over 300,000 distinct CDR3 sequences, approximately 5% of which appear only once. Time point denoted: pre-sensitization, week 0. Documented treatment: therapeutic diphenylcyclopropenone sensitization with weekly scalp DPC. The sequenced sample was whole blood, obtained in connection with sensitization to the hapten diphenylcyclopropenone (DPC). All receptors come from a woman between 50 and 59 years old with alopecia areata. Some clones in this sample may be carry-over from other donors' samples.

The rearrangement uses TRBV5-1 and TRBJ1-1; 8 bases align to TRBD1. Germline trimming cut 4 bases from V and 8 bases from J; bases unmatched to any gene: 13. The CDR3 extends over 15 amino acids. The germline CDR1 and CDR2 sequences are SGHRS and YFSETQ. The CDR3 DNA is TGCGCCAGCAGCCTGGAGGACAGGGAAGAAGGAGAAGCTTTCTTT. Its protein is CASSLEDREEGEAFF.

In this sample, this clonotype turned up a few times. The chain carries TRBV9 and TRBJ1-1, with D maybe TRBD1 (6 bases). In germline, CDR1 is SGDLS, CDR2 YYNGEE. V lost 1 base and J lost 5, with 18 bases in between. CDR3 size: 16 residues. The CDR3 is CASSVQQGSSGTEAFF. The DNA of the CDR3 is TGTGCCAGCAGCGTACAACAGGGCTCGAGTGGAACTGAAGCTTTCTTT.

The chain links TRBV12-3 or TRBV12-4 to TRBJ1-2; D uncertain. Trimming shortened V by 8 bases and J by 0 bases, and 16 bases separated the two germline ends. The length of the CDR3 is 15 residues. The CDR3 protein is CASSGGPFTNYGYTF. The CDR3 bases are TGTGCCAGCTCTGGTGGCCCGTTCACTAACTATGGCTACACCTTC.

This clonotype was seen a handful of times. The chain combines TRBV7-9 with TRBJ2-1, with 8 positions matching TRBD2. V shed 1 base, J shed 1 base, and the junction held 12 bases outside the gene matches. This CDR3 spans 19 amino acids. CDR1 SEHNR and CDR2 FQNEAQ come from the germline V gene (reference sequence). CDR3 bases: TGTGCCAGCAGCTTAGATATTTCGGGGGGGGCCCCTTCCTACAATGAGCAGTTCTTC. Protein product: CASSLDISGGAPSYNEQFF. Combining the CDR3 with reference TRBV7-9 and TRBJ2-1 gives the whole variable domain DTGVSQNPRHKITKRGQNVTFRCDPISEHNRLYWYRQTLGQGPEFLTYFQNEAQLEKSRLLSDRFSAERPKGSFSTLEIQRTEQGDSAMYLCASSLDISGGAPSYNEQFFGPGTRLTVL.

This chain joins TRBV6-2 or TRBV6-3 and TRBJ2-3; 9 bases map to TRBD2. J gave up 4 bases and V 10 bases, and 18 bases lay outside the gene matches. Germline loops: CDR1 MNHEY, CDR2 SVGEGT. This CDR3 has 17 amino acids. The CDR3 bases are TGTGCCACCGTCGAGGGCTTACTAGCGGGTATGGCAGATACGCAGTATTTT. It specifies CATVEGLLAGMADTQYF.

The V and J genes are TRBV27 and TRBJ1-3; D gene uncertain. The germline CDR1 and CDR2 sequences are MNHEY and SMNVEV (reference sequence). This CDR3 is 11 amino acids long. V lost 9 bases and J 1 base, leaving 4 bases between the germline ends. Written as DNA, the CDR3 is TGTGCCAGTTGGTCTGGAAACACCATATATTTT. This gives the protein CASWSGNTIYF.

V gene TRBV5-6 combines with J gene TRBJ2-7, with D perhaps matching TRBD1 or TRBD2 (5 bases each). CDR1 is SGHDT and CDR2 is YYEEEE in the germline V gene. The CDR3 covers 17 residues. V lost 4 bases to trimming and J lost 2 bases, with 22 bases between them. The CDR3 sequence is CASSRPSVLGVTYEQYF. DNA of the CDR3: TGTGCCAGCAGCCGACCCTCGGTACTGGGGGTTACCTACGAGCAGTACTTC.

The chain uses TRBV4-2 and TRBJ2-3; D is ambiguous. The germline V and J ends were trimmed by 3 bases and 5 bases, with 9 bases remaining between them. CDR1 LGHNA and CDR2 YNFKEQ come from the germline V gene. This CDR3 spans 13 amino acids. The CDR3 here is CASSQTAEDTQYF. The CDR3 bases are TGTGCCAGCAGCCAGACGGCGGAAGATACGCAGTATTTT.

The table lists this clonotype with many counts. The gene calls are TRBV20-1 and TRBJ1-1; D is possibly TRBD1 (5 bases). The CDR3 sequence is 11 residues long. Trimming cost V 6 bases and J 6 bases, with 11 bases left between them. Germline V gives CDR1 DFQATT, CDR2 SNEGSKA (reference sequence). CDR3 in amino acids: CSALRGAEAFF. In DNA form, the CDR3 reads TGCAGTGCCCTGCGGGGGGCTGAAGCTTTCTTT.

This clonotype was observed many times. This CDR3 reads CASSSGAGWGYTF. The CDR3 DNA sequence: TGTGCCAGCAGTTCCGGGGCCGGATGGGGCTACACCTTC. The chain recombines TRBV12-3 or TRBV12-4 with TRBJ1-2, with D maybe TRBD1 (5 bases). Trimming took off 4 bases at V and 8 bases at J, with 14 bases between the two ends. The CDR3 is 13 residues long.

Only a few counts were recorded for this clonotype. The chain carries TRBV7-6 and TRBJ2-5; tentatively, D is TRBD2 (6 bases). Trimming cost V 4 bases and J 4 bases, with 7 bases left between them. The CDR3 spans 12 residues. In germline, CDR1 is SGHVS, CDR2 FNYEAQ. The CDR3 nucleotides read TGTGCCAGCAGCTCGGGAGCAGAGACCCAGTACTTC. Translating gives CASSSGAETQYF. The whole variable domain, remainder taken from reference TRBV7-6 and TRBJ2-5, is GAGVSQSPRYKVTKRGQDVALRCDPISGHVSLYWYRQALGQGPEFLTYFNYEAQQDKSGLPNDRFSAERPEGSISTLTIQRTEQRDSAMYRCASSSGAETQYFGPGTRLLVL.

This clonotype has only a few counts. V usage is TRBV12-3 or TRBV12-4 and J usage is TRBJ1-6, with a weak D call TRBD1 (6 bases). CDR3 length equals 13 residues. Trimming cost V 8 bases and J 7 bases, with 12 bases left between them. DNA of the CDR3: TGTGCCAGCGCCGGACAGATAAATTCACCCCTCCACTTT. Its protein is CASAGQINSPLHF.

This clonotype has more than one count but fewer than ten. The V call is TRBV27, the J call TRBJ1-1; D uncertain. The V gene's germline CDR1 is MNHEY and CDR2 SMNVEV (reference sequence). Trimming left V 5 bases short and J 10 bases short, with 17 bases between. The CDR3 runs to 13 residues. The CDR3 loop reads CASSPTGSLGAFF. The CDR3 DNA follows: TGTGCCAGCAGTCCAACCGGGTCCCTCGGAGCTTTCTTT.

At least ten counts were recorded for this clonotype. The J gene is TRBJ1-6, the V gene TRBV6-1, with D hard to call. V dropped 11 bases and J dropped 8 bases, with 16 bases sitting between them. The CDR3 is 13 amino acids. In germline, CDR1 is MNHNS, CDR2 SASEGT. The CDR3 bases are TGTGCCGGGTCGACAAAGAGGGATTCACCCCTCCACTTT. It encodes CAGSTKRDSPLHF.

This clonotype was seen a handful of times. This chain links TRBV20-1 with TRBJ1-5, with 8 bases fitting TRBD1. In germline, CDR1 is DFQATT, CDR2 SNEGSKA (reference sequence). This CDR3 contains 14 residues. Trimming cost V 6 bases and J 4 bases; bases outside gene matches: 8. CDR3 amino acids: CSAYLTGVNQPQHF. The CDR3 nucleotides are TGCAGTGCCTATTTGACAGGGGTGAATCAGCCCCAGCATTTT.

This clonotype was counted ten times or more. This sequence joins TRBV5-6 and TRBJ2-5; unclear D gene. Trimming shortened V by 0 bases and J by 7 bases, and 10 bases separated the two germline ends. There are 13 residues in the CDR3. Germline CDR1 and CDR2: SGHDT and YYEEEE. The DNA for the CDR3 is TGTGCCAGCAGCTTGGTAAGGGATAGGACCCAGTACTTC. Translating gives CASSLVRDRTQYF. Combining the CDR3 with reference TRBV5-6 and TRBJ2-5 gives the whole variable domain DAGVTQSPTHLIKTRGQQVTLRCSPKSGHDTVSWYQQALGQGPQFIFQYYEEEERQRGNFPDRFSGHQFPNYSSELNVNALLLGDSALYLCASSLVRDRTQYFGPGTRLLVL.

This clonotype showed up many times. For the CDR3, the DNA is TGTGCCAGCAGCCGACGGGGGGGAGGGTTGCCCAATACGCAGTATTTT. Protein: CASSRRGGGLPNTQYF. The J gene is TRBJ2-3, the V gene TRBV28, with 8 bases matching TRBD2. This CDR3 has 16 residues. The V and J ends lost 6 bases and 7 bases, in that order; junction bases with no gene match: 15. Germline-derived CDR1 and CDR2 are MDHEN and SYDVKM.

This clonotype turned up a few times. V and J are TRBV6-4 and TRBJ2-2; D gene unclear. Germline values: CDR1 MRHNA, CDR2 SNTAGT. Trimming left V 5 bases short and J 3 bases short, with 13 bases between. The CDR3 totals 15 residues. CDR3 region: CASSTEARDTGELFF. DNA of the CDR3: TGTGCCAGCAGTACAGAAGCCAGAGACACCGGGGAGCTGTTTTTT.

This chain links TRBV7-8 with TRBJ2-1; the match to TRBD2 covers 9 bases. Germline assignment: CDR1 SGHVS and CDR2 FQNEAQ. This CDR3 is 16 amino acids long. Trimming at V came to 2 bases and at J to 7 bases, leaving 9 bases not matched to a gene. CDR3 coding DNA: TGTGCCAGCAGCTTAACTGGACTAGCGTTATGGAATGAGCAGTTCTTC. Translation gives CASSLTGLALWNEQFF.

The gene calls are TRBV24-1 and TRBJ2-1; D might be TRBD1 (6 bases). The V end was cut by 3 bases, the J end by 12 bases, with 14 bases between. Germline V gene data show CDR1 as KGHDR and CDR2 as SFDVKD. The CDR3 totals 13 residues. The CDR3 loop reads CATSDINGGWQFF. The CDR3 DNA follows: TGTGCCACCAGTGATATTAATGGGGGCTGGCAGTTCTTC.

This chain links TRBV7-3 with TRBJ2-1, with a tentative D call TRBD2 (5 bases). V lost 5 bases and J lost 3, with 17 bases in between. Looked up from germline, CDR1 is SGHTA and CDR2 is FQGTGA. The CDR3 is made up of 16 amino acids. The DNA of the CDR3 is TGTGCCAGCAGCCCCCCGGGGTCGAGTCGCTACAATGAGCAGTTCTTC. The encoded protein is CASSPPGSSRYNEQFF.

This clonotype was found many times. In DNA form, the CDR3 reads TGCGCCAGCAGCTTGGATTTGGGTAGCAATCAGCCCCAGCATTTT. It translates to CASSLDLGSNQPQHF. The J gene is TRBJ1-5, the V gene TRBV5-1, with D hard to call. The CDR3 runs 15 residues. Germline V gives CDR1 SGHRS, CDR2 YFSETQ. Trimming removed 0 bases at V and 0 bases at J, with 7 bases between.

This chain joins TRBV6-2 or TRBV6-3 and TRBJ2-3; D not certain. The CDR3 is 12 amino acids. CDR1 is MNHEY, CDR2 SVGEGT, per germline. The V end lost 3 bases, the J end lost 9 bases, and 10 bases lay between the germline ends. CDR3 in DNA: TGTGCCAGCAGTTATCCCCTCGCGACGCAGTATTTT. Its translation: CASSYPLATQYF.

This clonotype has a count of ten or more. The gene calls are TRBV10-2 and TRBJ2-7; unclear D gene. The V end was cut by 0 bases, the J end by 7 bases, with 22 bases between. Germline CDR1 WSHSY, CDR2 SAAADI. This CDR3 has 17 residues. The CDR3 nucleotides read TGCGCCAGCAGTGAGTCGACCGGTCCGGATCCAACGCTAGAGCAGTACTTC. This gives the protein CASSESTGPDPTLEQYF.

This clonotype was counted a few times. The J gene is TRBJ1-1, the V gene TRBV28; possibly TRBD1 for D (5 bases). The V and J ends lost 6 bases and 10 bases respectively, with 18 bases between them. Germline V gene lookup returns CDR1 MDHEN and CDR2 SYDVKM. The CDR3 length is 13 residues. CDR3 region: CASSRAQGVGAFF. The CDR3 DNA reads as TGTGCCAGCAGCCGCGCCCAGGGAGTTGGAGCTTTCTTT.